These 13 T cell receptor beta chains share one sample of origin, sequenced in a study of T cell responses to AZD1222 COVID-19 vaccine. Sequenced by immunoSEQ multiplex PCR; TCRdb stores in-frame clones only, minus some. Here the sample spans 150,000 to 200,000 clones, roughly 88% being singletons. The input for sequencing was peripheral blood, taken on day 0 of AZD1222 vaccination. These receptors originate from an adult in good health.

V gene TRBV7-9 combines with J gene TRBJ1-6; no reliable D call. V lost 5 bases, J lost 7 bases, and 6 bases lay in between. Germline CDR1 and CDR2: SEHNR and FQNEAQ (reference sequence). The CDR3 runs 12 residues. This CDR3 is CASSPTNSPLHF. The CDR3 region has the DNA TGTGCCAGCAGCCCAACCAATTCACCCCTCCACTTT.

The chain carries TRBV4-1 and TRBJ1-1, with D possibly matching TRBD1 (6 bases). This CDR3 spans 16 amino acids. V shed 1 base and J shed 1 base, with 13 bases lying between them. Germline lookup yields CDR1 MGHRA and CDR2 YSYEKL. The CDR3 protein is CASSQVNGRGNTEAFF. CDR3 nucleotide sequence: TGCGCCAGCAGCCAAGTAAATGGCAGGGGGAACACTGAAGCTTTCTTT.

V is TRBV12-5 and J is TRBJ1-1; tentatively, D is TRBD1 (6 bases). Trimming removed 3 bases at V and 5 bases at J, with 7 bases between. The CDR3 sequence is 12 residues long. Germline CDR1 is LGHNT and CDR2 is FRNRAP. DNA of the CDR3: TGTGCTAGTGGTTTAGGGGGGACTGAAGCTTTCTTT. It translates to CASGLGGTEAFF.

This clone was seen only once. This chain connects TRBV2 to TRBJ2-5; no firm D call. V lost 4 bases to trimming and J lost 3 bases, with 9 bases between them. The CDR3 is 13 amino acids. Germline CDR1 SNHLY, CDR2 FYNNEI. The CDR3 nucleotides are TGTGCCAGCAGTGCGGAAGTCAAAGAGACCCAGTACTTC. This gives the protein CASSAEVKETQYF.

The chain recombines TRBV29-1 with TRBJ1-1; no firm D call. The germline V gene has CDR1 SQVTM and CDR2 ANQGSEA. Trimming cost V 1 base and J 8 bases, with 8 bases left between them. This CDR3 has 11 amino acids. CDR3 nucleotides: TGCAGCGTTGAAGTCGTCAGGGAAGCTTTCTTT. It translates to CSVEVVREAFF.

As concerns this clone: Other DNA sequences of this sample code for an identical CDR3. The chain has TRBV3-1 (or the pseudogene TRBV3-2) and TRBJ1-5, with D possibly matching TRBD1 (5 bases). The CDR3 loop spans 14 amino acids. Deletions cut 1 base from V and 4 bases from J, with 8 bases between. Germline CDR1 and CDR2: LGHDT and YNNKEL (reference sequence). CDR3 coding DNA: TGTGCCAGCAGCCAAGGGGGGGGAAATCAGCCCCAGCATTTT. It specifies CASSQGGGNQPQHF.

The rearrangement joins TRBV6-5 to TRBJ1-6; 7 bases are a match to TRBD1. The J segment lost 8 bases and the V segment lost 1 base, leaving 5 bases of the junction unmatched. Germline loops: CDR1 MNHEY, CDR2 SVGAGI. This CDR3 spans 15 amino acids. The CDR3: CASSYWRTGHSPLHF. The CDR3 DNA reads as TGTGCCAGCAGTTACTGGAGGACAGGACATTCACCCCTCCACTTT.

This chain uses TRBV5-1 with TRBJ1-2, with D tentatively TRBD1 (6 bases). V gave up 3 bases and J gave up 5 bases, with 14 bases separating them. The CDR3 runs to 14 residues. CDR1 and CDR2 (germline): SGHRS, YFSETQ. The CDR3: CASSYWDNDYGYTF. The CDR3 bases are TGCGCCAGCAGCTATTGGGACAACGATTATGGCTACACCTTC. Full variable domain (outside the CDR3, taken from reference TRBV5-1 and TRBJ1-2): KAGVTQTPRYLIKTRGQQVTLSCSPISGHRSVSWYQQTPGQGLQFLFEYFSETQRNKGNFPGRFSGRQFSNSRSEMNVSTLELGDSALYLCASSYWDNDYGYTFGSGTRLTVV.

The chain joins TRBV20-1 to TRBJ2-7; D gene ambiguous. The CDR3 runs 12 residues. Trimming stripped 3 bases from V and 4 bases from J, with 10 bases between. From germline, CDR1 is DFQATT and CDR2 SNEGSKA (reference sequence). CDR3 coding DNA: TGCAGTGCTAGTTCCCCACAGTACGAGCAGTACTTC. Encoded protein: CSASSPQYEQYF.

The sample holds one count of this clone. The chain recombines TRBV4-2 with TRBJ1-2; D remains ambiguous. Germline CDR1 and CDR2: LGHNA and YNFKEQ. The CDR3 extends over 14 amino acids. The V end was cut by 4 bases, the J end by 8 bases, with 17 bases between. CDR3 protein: CASSPTGGARGYTF. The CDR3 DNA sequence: TGTGCCAGCAGCCCCACCGGCGGCGCTAGGGGCTACACCTTC.

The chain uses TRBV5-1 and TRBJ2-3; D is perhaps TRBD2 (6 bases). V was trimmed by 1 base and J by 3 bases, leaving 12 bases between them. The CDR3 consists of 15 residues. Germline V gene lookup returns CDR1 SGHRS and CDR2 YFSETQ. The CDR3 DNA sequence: TGCGCCAGCAGCTTGAACGGTGCGGGGACAGATACGCAGTATTTT. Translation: CASSLNGAGTDTQYF.

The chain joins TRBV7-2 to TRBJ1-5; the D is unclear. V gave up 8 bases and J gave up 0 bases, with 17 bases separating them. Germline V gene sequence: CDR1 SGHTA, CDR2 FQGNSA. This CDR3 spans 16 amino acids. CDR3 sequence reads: CASALEGQHSNQPQHF. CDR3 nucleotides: TGTGCCAGCGCCTTGGAAGGGCAGCATAGCAATCAGCCCCAGCATTTT.

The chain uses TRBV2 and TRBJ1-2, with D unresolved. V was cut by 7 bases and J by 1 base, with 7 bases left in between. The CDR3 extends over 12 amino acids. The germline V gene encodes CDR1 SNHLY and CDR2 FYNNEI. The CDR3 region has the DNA TGTGCCAGCACTCATATTAACTATGGCTACACCTTC. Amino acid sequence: CASTHINYGYTF.